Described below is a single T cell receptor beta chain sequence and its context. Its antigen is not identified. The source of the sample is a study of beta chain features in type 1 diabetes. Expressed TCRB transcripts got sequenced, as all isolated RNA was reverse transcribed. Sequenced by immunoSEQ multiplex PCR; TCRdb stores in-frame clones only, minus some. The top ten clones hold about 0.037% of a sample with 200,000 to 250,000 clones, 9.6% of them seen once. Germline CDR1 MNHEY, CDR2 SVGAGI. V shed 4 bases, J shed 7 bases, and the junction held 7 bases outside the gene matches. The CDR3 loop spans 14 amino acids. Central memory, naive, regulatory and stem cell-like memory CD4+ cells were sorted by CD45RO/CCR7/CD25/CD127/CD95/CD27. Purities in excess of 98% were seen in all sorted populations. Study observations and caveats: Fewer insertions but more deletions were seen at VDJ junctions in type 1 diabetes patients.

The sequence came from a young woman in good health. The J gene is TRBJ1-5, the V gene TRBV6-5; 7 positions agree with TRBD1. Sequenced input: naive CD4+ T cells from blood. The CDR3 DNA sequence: TGTGCCAGCAGTTCCCGACAGGGCGGGCAGCCCCAGCATTTT. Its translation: CASSSRQGGQPQHF.